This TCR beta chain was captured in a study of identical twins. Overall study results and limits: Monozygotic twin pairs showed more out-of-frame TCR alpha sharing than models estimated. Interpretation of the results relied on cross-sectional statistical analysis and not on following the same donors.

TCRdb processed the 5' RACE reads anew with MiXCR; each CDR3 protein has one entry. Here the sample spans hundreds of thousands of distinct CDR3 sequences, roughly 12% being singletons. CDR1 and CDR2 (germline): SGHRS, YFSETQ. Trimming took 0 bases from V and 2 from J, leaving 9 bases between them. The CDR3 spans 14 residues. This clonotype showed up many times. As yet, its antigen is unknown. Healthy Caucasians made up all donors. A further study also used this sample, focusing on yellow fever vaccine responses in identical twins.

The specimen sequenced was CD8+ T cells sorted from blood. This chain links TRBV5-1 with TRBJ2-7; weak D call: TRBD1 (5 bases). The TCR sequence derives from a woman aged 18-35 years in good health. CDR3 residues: CASSLVPDTYEQYF. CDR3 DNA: TGCGCCAGCAGCTTGGTACCGGACACCTACGAGCAGTACTTC.